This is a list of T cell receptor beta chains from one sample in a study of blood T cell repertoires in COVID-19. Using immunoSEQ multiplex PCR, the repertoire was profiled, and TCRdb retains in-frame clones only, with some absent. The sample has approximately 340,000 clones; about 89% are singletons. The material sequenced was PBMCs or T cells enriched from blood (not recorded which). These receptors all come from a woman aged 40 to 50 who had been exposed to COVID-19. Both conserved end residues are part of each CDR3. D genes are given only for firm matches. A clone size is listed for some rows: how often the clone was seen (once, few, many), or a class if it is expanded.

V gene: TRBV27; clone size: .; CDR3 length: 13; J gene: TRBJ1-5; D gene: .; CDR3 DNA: TGTGCCAGCAGGGCAGGCATCAATCAGCCCCAGCATTTT; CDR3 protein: CASRAGINQPQHF
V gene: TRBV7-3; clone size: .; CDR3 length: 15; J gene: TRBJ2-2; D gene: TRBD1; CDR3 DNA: TGTGCCAGCAGCTCCCGACAGGGGTTCACCGGGGAGCTGTTTTTT; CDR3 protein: CASSSRQGFTGELFF
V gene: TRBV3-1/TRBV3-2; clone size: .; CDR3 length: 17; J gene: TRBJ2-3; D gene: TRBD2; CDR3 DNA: TGTGCCAGCAGCCAAGATCGGGGGGGGCTTGGCACAGATACGCAGTATTTT; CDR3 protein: CASSQDRGGLGTDTQYF
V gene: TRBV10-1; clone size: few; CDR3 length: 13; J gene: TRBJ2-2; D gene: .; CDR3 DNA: TGCGCCAGCAGTGTCGGGAACACCGGGGAGCTGTTTTTT; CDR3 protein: CASSVGNTGELFF
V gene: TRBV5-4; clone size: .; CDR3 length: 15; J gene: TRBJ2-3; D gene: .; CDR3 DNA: TGTGCCAGCAGCTTGGTGGAGGGTTCAACAGATACGCAGTATTTT; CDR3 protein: CASSLVEGSTDTQYF
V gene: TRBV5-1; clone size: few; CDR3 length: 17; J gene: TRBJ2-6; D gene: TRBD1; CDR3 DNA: TGCGCCAGCAGCCCGGCGGCAGGGGGCTCTGGGGCCAACGTCCTGACTTTC; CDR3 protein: CASSPAAGGSGANVLTF
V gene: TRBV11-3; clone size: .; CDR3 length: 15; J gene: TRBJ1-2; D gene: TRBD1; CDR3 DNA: TGTGCCAGCAGCTCCGCCGGGACAGGGGATCCTGGCTACACCTTC; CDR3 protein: CASSSAGTGDPGYTF
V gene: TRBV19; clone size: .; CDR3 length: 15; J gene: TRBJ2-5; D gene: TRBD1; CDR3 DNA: TGTGCCAGTAGTACACCGGGACAGGGAAGAGAGACCCAGTACTTC; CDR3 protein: CASSTPGQGRETQYF
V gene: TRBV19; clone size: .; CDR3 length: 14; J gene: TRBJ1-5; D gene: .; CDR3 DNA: TGTGCCACGACCTCCTACGGAGGCAATCAGCCCCAGCATTTT; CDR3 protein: CATTSYGGNQPQHF
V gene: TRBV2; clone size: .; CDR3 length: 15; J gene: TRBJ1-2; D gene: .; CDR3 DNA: TGTGCCAGCAGCGGGAGCCGGGACTTTAGCTATGGCTACACCTTC; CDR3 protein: CASSGSRDFSYGYTF
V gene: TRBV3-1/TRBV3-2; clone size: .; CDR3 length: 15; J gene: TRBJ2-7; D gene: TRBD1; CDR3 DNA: TGTGCCAGCAGCCAAGATCGGGACAGGAGGGTCGAGCAGTACTTC; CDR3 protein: CASSQDRDRRVEQYF
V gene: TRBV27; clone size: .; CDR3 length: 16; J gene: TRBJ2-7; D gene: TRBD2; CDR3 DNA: TGTGCCAGCAGTTTCCTGTCTAGCGGGAGGGCCTACGAGCAGTACTTC; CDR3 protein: CASSFLSSGRAYEQYF
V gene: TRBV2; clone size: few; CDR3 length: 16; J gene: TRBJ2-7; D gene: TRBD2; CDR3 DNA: TGTGCCAGCAGTCGACCGACTAGCGGATTTTCCTACGAGCAGTACTTC; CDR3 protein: CASSRPTSGFSYEQYF
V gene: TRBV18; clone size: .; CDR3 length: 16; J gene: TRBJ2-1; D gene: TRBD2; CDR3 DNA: TGTGCCAGCTCACCGACTAGCGGGGGTAGAAGCAATGAGCAGTTCTTC; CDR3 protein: CASSPTSGGRSNEQFF
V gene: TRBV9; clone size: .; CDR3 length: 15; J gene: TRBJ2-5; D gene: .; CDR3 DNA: TGTGCCAGCAGCTCGTACTTCGGGGGACAAGAGACCCAGTACTTC; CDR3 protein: CASSSYFGGQETQYF
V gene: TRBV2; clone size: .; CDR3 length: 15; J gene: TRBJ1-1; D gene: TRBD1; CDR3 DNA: TGTGCCAGCAGCAGGACAGGGTATGAGAACACTGAAGCTTTCTTT; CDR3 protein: CASSRTGYENTEAFF
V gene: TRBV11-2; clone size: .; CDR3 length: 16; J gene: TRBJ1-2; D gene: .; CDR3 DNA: TGTGCCAGCAGCCAAGGAGGAAAACTAAAAGTGTATGGCTACACCTTC; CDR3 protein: CASSQGGKLKVYGYTF
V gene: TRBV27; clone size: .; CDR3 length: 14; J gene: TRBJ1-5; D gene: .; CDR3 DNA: TGTGCCAGCAGTTTAACAGAATTCAATCAGCCCCAGCATTTT; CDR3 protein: CASSLTEFNQPQHF
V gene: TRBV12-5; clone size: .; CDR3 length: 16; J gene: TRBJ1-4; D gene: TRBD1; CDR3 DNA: TGTGCTAGTGGTTCCCCCATACAGGGGATCAATGAAAAACTGTTTTTT; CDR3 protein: CASGSPIQGINEKLFF